One sample yielded the 25 T cell receptor beta chains listed below, sequenced in a study of T cell responses to AZD1222 COVID-19 vaccine (dated by TCRdb to about 2021). The time point label, read with the paper, signifies: about 28 days (+/-7) after the second vaccine dose. Library method: the immunoSEQ multiplex PCR assay. TCRdb's version of the immuneACCESS table is confined to in-frame rearrangements and falls short of the full clone set. An unresolved V gene accounts for under half of the shortfall where checked; the remainder is of unknown origin. Counted in this sample were 100,000 to 150,000 clones; 85% to 90% of them appeared once. Almost 4.5% of the sample goes to the ten largest clones. The sample was peripheral blood, taken 28 days after the second AZD1222 dose. The receptors here all came from an adult who received the AZD1222 COVID-19 vaccine.

Only a few counts were recorded for this clone. The chain joins TRBV19 to TRBJ2-5; 7 nucleotides agree with TRBD2. The CDR3 totals 15 residues. V lost 5 bases and J lost 6; bases outside the gene matches: 12. CDR1 and CDR2 (germline): LNHDA, SQIVND (reference sequence). The CDR3 is CASSLRGGGEKTQYF. CDR3 in DNA: TGTGCCAGTAGTCTCCGCGGGGGTGGGGAGAAGACCCAGTACTTC.

The V and J genes are TRBV7-9 and TRBJ2-3, with a weak D call TRBD2 (5 bases). The CDR3 consists of 14 residues. The germline gives CDR1 SEHNR, CDR2 FQNEAQ (reference sequence). With 5 bases removed from V and 2 bases from J, the gap between germline ends came to 11 bases. The CDR3 reads CASSAGLLTDTQYF. The CDR3, as DNA: TGTGCCAGCAGCGCCGGACTTCTCACAGATACGCAGTATTTT. Full variable domain (rest looked up from reference TRBV7-9 and TRBJ2-3): DTGVSQNPRHKITKRGQNVTFRCDPISEHNRLYWYRQTLGQGPEFLTYFQNEAQLEKSRLLSDRFSAERPKGSFSTLEIQRTEQGDSAMYLCASSAGLLTDTQYFGPGTRLTVL.

The chain employs TRBV29-1 and TRBJ2-3; 10 bases match TRBD1. CDR3 length equals 14 residues. The trim removed 4 bases at V and 4 bases at J, leaving 5 bases unmatched. Germline V gives CDR1 SQVTM, CDR2 ANQGSEA. The CDR3 coding sequence is TGCAGCGTTGGTGGGACAGGGGTCGCAGATACGCAGTATTTT. This sequence encodes CSVGGTGVADTQYF.

The chain has TRBV11-2 and TRBJ2-5; D call uncertain. Germline V gene sequence: CDR1 SGHAT, CDR2 FQNNGV. CDR3 length: 15 amino acids. Trimming stripped 2 bases from V and 5 bases from J, with 15 bases between. Here the CDR3 reads CASSLYHGVLETQYF. The CDR3 DNA sequence: TGTGCCAGCAGCTTATATCATGGGGTTTTGGAGACCCAGTACTTC.

Concerning this clone: The junction and the germline gene differ at one end; a read error may be behind it. V gene TRBV4-3 combines with J gene TRBJ1-1; D is unclear. CDR1 and CDR2 from the germline V gene are LGHNA and YSLEER. This CDR3 is built from 11 residues. DNA for the CDR3: TGCGCCAGCAGCCAAGGCGGTGAAGTTTTCTTT. Translating gives CASSQGGEVFF.

The chain joins TRBV11-3 to TRBJ2-1, with D uncertain. Germline V gene data show CDR1 as SGHNT and CDR2 as YENEEA. This CDR3 is 13 amino acids long. Trimming stripped 5 bases from V and 6 bases from J, with 11 bases between. The CDR3 DNA follows: TGTGCCAGCAGCGCCACAGACCTCAATGAGCAGTTCTTC. This encodes CASSATDLNEQFF.

The chain recombines TRBV19 with TRBJ2-7; D is uncertain. CDR3 size: 13 residues. V was pared by 5 bases and J by 3 bases, with 11 bases between. The V gene's germline CDR1 is LNHDA and CDR2 SQIVND (reference sequence). As DNA, the CDR3 is TGTGCCAGTAGTCCCTCGGGCGGCTACGAGCAGTACTTC. It specifies CASSPSGGYEQYF.

The chain employs TRBV30 and TRBJ1-5, with a possible D match to TRBD1 (6 bases). Deletions cut 3 bases from V and 15 bases from J, with 15 bases between. CDR3 length equals 11 residues. Germline V CDR1 and CDR2: GTSNPN, SVGIG (reference sequence). The CDR3 region has the DNA TGTGCCTGGAGCCTTGGACAGCTCCTGCATTTT. This translates into CAWSLGQLLHF. The whole variable domain, remainder taken from reference TRBV30 and TRBJ1-5, is SQTIHQWPATLVQPVGSPLSLECTVEGTSNPNLYWYRQAAGRGLQLLFYSVGIGQISSEVPQNLSASRPQDRQFILSSKKLLLSDSGFYLCAWSLGQLLHFGDGTRLSIL.

The rearrangement links TRBV23-1 to TRBJ2-7; possible D gene TRBD1, 5 bases. TRBV23-1 counts as an open reading frame of uncertain function. Trimming took off 7 bases at V and 2 bases at J, with 15 bases between the two ends. This CDR3 contains 14 residues. The DNA of the CDR3 is TGCGCCAGCATTGGAAAGGGGTTTCCCTACGAGCAGTACTTC. Encoded protein: CASIGKGFPYEQYF.

The chain links TRBV6-1 to TRBJ1-5; a weak D match, TRBD1 (6 bases). V was clipped by 3 bases and J by 4 bases, with 16 bases between them. From germline, CDR1 is MNHNS and CDR2 SASEGT. The CDR3 is made up of 16 amino acids. Written as DNA, the CDR3 is TGTGCCAGCAGTGACCGTCCGGGGGCACAAAATCAGCCCCAGCATTTT. This gives the protein CASSDRPGAQNQPQHF.

V gene TRBV11-2 combines with J gene TRBJ1-2; 11 bases line up with TRBD1. V lost 2 bases to trimming and J lost 5 bases; unmatched junction nucleotides: 1. This CDR3 region has 14 residues. CDR1 and CDR2 (germline): SGHAT, FQNNGV. The CDR3 DNA reads TGTGCCAGCAGCTTAAGGGACAGGGGGTATGGCTACACCTTC. It codes for CASSLRDRGYGYTF.

V gene TRBV6-5 combines with J gene TRBJ2-2; D possibly corresponds to TRBD1 (6 bases). Germline CDR1 and CDR2: MNHEY and SVGAGI. CDR3 size: 14 residues. Trimming removed 9 bases from V and 1 base from J, with 12 bases in between. The CDR3 spells CASKYRENTGELFF. CDR3 sequence (DNA): TGTGCCAGTAAATACAGGGAGAACACCGGGGAGCTGTTTTTT.

V usage is TRBV7-9 and J usage is TRBJ1-2; D possibly corresponds to TRBD1 (5 bases). Germline CDR1 is SEHNR and CDR2 is FQNEAQ (reference sequence). Deletions cut 4 bases from V and 6 bases from J, with 18 bases between. The CDR3 covers 15 residues. CDR3 residues: CASSSRPGGSDGYTF. DNA for the CDR3: TGTGCCAGCAGCTCCCGCCCGGGGGGTTCTGATGGCTACACCTTC.

V usage is TRBV3-1 (or the pseudogene TRBV3-2) and J usage is TRBJ2-6; no clear D. CDR1 and CDR2 (germline): LGHDT, YNNKEL (reference sequence). Trimming shortened V by 4 bases and J by 0 bases, and 7 bases separated the two germline ends. The CDR3 sequence is 15 residues long. The CDR3 nucleotides read TGTGCCAGCAGCCCATCCTACTCTGGGGCCAACGTCCTGACTTTC. It specifies CASSPSYSGANVLTF.

This chain joins TRBV5-1 and TRBJ2-1; TRBD1 might be the D (5 bases). Trimming took off 0 bases at V and 2 bases at J, with 15 bases between the two ends. The germline CDR1 and CDR2 sequences are SGHRS and YFSETQ. The CDR3 is made up of 17 amino acids. The CDR3 loop is CASSLGLRGVPYNEQFF. CDR3 coding DNA: TGCGCCAGCAGCTTGGGGCTTAGGGGCGTACCCTACAATGAGCAGTTCTTC.

This chain connects TRBV12-3 or TRBV12-4 to TRBJ1-3; D call uncertain. This CDR3 has 13 residues. Trimming shortened V by 3 bases and J by 2 bases, and 5 bases separated the two germline ends. The CDR3 sequence is CASSLGTGNTIYF. CDR3 bases: TGTGCCAGCAGTTTGGGGACTGGAAACACCATATATTTT.

Only a few counts were recorded for this clone. The J gene is TRBJ1-2, the V gene TRBV25-1; possible D gene TRBD1, 6 bases. The V end was cut by 3 bases, the J end by 4 bases, with 9 bases between. The CDR3 sequence is 13 residues long. In germline, CDR1 is MGHDK, CDR2 SYGVNS. The CDR3, as DNA: TGTGCCAGCAGTGAGAACAGGGCCTATGGCTACACCTTC. It codes for CASSENRAYGYTF.

The V and J genes are TRBV6-4 and TRBJ2-1; D is uncertain. Germline-derived CDR1 and CDR2 are MRHNA and SNTAGT. The CDR3 length is 13 residues. Trimming shortened V by 6 bases and J by 9 bases, and 15 bases separated the two germline ends. CDR3 protein: CASRRTGVGEQFF. In DNA, the CDR3 is TGTGCCAGCAGAAGAACTGGAGTCGGTGAGCAGTTCTTC.

This clone was detected once. The chain recombines TRBV30 with TRBJ2-7; a possible D gene is TRBD2 (5 bases). CDR1 GTSNPN and CDR2 SVGIG come from the germline V gene (reference sequence). V shed 5 bases and J shed 0 bases, with 14 bases lying between them. The length of the CDR3 is 14 residues. The CDR3 DNA is TGTGCCTGGCGCACTTCGGGGTTCTCCTACGAGCAGTACTTC. Translation: CAWRTSGFSYEQYF.

In this sample, this clone turned up once. The chain joins TRBV7-8 to TRBJ2-3; TRBD2 might be the D (6 bases). CDR3 length: 19 residues. The V end was cut by 4 bases, the J end by 0 bases, with 23 bases between. The V gene's germline CDR1 is SGHVS and CDR2 FQNEAQ. CDR3 in amino acids: CASSYPSGYAGSSTDTQYF. DNA of the CDR3: TGTGCCAGCAGCTACCCATCAGGGTACGCGGGGTCTAGCACAGATACGCAGTATTTT.

The chain couples TRBV10-1 to TRBJ2-3, with TRBD1 matching 7 bases. Germline-derived CDR1 and CDR2 are WNHNN and SYGVQD (reference sequence). The CDR3 has 17 amino acids. The V gene end was trimmed by 7 bases and the J gene end by 9 bases; junction bases not matched to a gene: 22. The CDR3 here is CASTGTVRRLCGDTQYF. In nucleotides, the CDR3 is TGCGCCAGCACCGGGACAGTCAGAAGATTGTGTGGGGACACGCAGTATTTT.

This clone was recorded only once. The rearrangement uses TRBV5-1 and TRBJ1-6, with D possibly TRBD1 on 5 matching bases. The V gene's germline CDR1 is SGHRS and CDR2 YFSETQ. V lost 7 bases and J 8 bases, leaving 16 bases between the germline ends. The CDR3 runs 14 residues. The CDR3 here is CASARGEGDSPLHF. In DNA form, the CDR3 reads TGCGCCAGCGCCCGGGGGGAAGGGGATTCACCCCTCCACTTT.

This chain links TRBV5-1 with TRBJ1-4; D not resolved. This CDR3 contains 13 residues. The germline V gene encodes CDR1 SGHRS and CDR2 YFSETQ. Trimming cost V 6 bases and J 8 bases, with 14 bases left between them. The CDR3 reads CASTPEESEKLFF. CDR3 nucleotides: TGCGCCAGCACCCCGGAGGAGTCAGAAAAACTGTTTTTT.

This clone appeared a few times. The chain recombines TRBV9 with TRBJ2-3; D gene uncertain. The CDR3 has 15 amino acids. V was shortened by 0 bases and J by 0 bases, with 8 bases between the two germline ends. Germline V gene sequence: CDR1 SGDLS, CDR2 YYNGEE. The CDR3 DNA reads TGTGCCAGCAGCGTAGTAGGCGTCAGCACAGATACGCAGTATTTT. Its translation: CASSVVGVSTDTQYF.

V and J are TRBV19 and TRBJ1-4; 10 bases are shared with TRBD1. The CDR3 runs to 16 residues. CDR1 and CDR2 (germline): LNHDA, SQIVND (reference sequence). V lost 2 bases and J lost 8; bases outside the gene matches: 8. The DNA for the CDR3 is TGTGCCAGTAGTATAATAATGGGACAGGGGCGAGAAAAACTGTTTTTT. Translated, it gives CASSIIMGQGREKLFF.